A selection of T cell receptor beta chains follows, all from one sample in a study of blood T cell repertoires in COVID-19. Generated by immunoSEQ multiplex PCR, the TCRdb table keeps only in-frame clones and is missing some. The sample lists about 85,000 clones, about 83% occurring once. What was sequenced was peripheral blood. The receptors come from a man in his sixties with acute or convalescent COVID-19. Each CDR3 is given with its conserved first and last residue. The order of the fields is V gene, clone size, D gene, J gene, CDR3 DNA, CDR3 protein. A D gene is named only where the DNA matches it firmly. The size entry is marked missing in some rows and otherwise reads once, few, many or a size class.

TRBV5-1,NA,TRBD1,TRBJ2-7,TGCGCCAGCAGCGCACCGGGACAGCGTTTGGGGGAGCAGTACTTC,CASSAPGQRLGEQYF
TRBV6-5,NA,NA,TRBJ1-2,TGTGCCAGCTCCTCGGACAGAGCTAACTATGGCTACACCTTC,CASSSDRANYGYTF
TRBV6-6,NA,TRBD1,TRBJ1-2,TGTGCCAGCAGTACCACGACAGGGGGCTATGGCTACACCTTC,CASSTTTGGYGYTF
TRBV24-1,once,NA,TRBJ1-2,TGTGCCACCAGTGATTGGGCGGGGTATGGCTACACCTTC,CATSDWAGYGYTF
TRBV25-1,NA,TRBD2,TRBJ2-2,TGTGCCAGCAGTGAGCACGGACTAGCGCTTACCGGGGAGCTGTTTTTT,CASSEHGLALTGELFF
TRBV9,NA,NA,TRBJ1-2,TGTGCCAGCAGCGTCCAGGGAGGCTATGGCTACACCTTC,CASSVQGGYGYTF
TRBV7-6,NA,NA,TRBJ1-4,TGTGCCAGCAGCACCGTCGGCGGAGGGAGGGCTGAAAAACTGTTTTTT,CASSTVGGGRAEKLFF
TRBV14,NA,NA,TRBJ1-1,TGTGCCAGCAGCCAATCCAGGGTTGGCACTGAAGCTTTCTTT,CASSQSRVGTEAFF
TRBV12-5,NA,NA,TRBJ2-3,TGTGCTAGTGGTTTGAGGGGGTTGGCCAGGGGCCCCACAGATACGCAGTATTTT,CASGLRGLARGPTDTQYF
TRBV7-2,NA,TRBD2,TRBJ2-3,TGTGCCAGCAGCTTAATGGCGGGGGGCACAGATACGCAGTATTTT,CASSLMAGGTDTQYF
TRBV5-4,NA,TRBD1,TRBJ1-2,TGTGCCAGCAGCTTGGGAGGGGGCGATCGCGGCTACACCTTC,CASSLGGGDRGYTF
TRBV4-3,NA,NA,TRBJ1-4,TGCGCCAGCAGCCAAGATCGGGGTGATGAAAAACTGTTTTTT,CASSQDRGDEKLFF
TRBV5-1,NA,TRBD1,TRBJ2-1,TGCGCCAGCAGCTGGACAGGGCCAAACCTCAATGAGCAGTTCTTC,CASSWTGPNLNEQFF
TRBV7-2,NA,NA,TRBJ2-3,TGTGCCAGCAGCCCGCCCCTAGGGGGGGGTCTCGGCACAGATACGCAGTATTTT,CASSPPLGGGLGTDTQYF
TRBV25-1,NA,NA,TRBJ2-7,TGTGCCAGCAGGAGAGAGGGCGAGCAGTACTTC,CASRREGEQYF
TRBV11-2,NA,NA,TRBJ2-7,TGTGCCAGCAGCTCGTTGAGAAACCCCTACGAGCAGTACTTC,CASSSLRNPYEQYF
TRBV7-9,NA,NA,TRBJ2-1,TGTGCCAGCAGTCCCAGGGGGCTGGCTAGCGGCTACAATGAGCAGTTCTTC,CASSPRGLASGYNEQFF
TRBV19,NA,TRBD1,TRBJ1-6,TGTGCCAGTAGTATAGCTCAAACAGGGGAAGATTCACCCCTCCACTTT,CASSIAQTGEDSPLHF
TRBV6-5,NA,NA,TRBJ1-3,TGTGCCAGCAGTTCCCCGACAGTCTCTGGAAACACCATATATTTT,CASSSPTVSGNTIYF
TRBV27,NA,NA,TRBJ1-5,TGTGCCAGCAGTTTAATTTTCGGCAATCAGCCCCAGCATTTT,CASSLIFGNQPQHF
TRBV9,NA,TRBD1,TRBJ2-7,TGTGCCAGCAGCCCGCGACAGGGGGTCGAGCAGTACTTC,CASSPRQGVEQYF
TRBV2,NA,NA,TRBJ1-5,TGTGCCAGCAGTGTGCCAAGCACTTATCAGCCCCAGCATTTT,CASSVPSTYQPQHF
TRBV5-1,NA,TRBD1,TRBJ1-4,TGCGCCAGCAGCTCGCAGACAGGGAGCGTTGAAAAACTGTTTTTT,CASSSQTGSVEKLFF
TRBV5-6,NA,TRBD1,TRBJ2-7,TGTGCCAGCAGCTGGGACAGGACCTACGAGCAGTACTTC,CASSWDRTYEQYF
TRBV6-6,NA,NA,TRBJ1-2,TGTGCCAGCATTAAAGACGGGACTAACTATGGCTACACCTTC,CASIKDGTNYGYTF
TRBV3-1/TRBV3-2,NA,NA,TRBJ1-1,TGTGCCAGCAGCCAACCGGACAGATTGAACACTGAAGCTTTCTTT,CASSQPDRLNTEAFF
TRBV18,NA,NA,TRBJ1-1,TGTGCCAGCTCACCTATCACAGGGGAAGCTTTCTTT,CASSPITGEAFF
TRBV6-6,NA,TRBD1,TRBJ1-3,TGTGCCAGCAGTCCACCGGGACAGGGACGCCGAAACACCATATATTTT,CASSPPGQGRRNTIYF
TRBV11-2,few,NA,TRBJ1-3,TGTGCCAGCAGCGCGAGACAGAATCCCTCTGGAAACACCATATATTTT,CASSARQNPSGNTIYF
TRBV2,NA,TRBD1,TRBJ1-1,TGTGCCAGCGTCCGGACAGGGTGGAACACTGAAGCTTTCTTT,CASVRTGWNTEAFF
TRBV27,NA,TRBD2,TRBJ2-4,TGTGCCAGCAGTTGCCCAGCGGGGGGGCATCTGACCAAAAACATTCAGTACTTC,CASSCPAGGHLTKNIQYF
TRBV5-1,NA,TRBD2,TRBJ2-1,TGCGCCAGCAGCGCCCTAGCGGGGGCCAACAATGAGCAGTTCTTC,CASSALAGANNEQFF
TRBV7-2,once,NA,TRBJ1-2,TGTGCCAGCAGCTTACCTACAGGGTACTATGGCTACACCTTC,CASSLPTGYYGYTF
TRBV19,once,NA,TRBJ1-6,TGTGCCAGTAGTATAGATCCGGATTCACCCCTCCACTTT,CASSIDPDSPLHF
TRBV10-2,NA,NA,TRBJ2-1,TGCGCCAGCCGACTCGTCAATGAGCAGTTCTTC,CASRLVNEQFF
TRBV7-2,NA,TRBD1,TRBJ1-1,TGTGCCAGCACTCCAGGGGGCCTCTCAATGAACACTGAAGCTTTCTTT,CASTPGGLSMNTEAFF
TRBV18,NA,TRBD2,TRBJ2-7,TGTGCCAGCTCACCAGGTACTAGCGGATCCTACGAGCAGTACTTC,CASSPGTSGSYEQYF
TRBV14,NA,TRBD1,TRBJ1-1,TGTGCCAGCAGCATTACAGGGGCCGTGAACACTGAAGCTTTCTTT,CASSITGAVNTEAFF
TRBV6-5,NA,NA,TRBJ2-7,TGTGCCACCAGCCGGGACACGCGTTACGAGCAGTACTTC,CATSRDTRYEQYF
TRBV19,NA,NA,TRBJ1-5,TGTGCCAGTAGTATAGGAGGTAATCAGCCCCAGCATTTT,CASSIGGNQPQHF
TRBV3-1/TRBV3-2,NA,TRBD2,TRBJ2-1,TGTGCCAGCAGCCAAACGGGGGGGACCTACAATGAGCAGTTCTTC,CASSQTGGTYNEQFF
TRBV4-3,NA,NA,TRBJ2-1,TGCGCCAGCAGCCAAGATGGGACTGCAACGGACAATGAGCAGTTCTTC,CASSQDGTATDNEQFF
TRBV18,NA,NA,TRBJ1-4,TGTGCCAGCTCACCACTTCACATTTCAACTAATGAAAAACTGTTTTTT,CASSPLHISTNEKLFF
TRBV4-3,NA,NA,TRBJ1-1,TGCGCCAGCAGCCAAGATAGGCAGGGATTGAGCACTGAAGCTTTCTTT,CASSQDRQGLSTEAFF
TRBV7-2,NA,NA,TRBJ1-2,TGTGCCAGCAGCTTTCAACAGGCCTTAGGCTACACCTTC,CASSFQQALGYTF
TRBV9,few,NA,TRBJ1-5,TGTGCCAGCAGCGTGGGGCAGGGAAGTACTCAGCCCCAGCATTTT,CASSVGQGSTQPQHF